Shown below are 3 T cell receptor beta chains from a single sample sequenced in a study of cytomegalovirus exposure and HLA in healthy donors. Use of 60 Vbeta and 13 Jbeta primers characterized the PCR. Produced via immunoSEQ multiplex PCR; TCRdb's table is partial and in-frame only. This sample carries roughly 57,000 clones, with around 12% going to the ten biggest clones. Source material: PBMCs. These receptors came from a man younger than 30 in good health and CMV-seropositive.

The chain couples TRBV14 to TRBJ1-1; a possible D gene is TRBD1 (5 bases). CDR1 and CDR2 (germline): SGHDN, FVKESK. V lost 0 bases and J 1 base, leaving 12 bases between the germline ends. The length of the CDR3 is 16 residues. CDR3 sequence reads: CASSQDAGWGNTEAFF. Here the CDR3 DNA reads TGTGCCAGCAGCCAAGATGCAGGGTGGGGGAACACTGAAGCTTTCTTT.

The chain recombines TRBV15 with TRBJ2-7; maybe TRBD2 (6 bases). Germline V CDR1 and CDR2: LNHNV, YYDKDF (reference sequence). This CDR3 has 13 amino acids. Trimming shortened V by 0 bases and J by 4 bases, and 7 bases separated the two germline ends. CDR3: CATSRDGGYEQYF. The CDR3 DNA follows: TGTGCCACCAGCAGAGACGGGGGATACGAGCAGTACTTC.

Details on this clone: At one end the junction does not follow the germline gene, possibly because of a read error. The same CDR3 can be traced to other DNA sequences in this sample. The DNA for the CDR3 is TGTGCCAGCAGCGTCGCCGGGACTAGCGTTCCTAGCTCCTACAAGCAGTACTTC. Protein sequence: CASSVAGTSVPSSYKQYF. The V call is TRBV27, the J call TRBJ2-7, with 10 bases lining up with TRBD2. The CDR3 has 18 residues. Looked up from germline, CDR1 is MNHEY and CDR2 is SMNVEV (reference sequence).